The TCR beta chain under discussion was sequenced for a study of blood T cell repertoires in COVID-19. A single count supports this clone. Sequencing was performed with immunoSEQ multiplex PCR; in TCRdb, only in-frame clones are kept and a portion is missing. The sample carries some 62,000 clones, approximately 80% recorded once. The sample was PBMCs or T cells enriched from blood (not recorded which). This receptor was identified in a woman between 40 and 55 years old with acute COVID-19.

CDR3 DNA sequence: TGTGCCAGCACGGAGGGGCTACCCAGCGAGCAGTACTTC. Residues: CASTEGLPSEQYF. The chain is built from TRBV2 and TRBJ2-7, with a tentative D call TRBD2 (6 bases). Germline lookup yields CDR1 SNHLY and CDR2 FYNNEI. Trimming took off 7 bases at V and 6 bases at J, with 16 bases between the two ends. The CDR3 contains 13 residues.